This T cell receptor (beta chain) was identified during a study of blood T cells in healthy people across ages. There are a few counts of this clonotype. Its target is not known. The V and J ends lost 4 bases and 2 bases, in that order; junction bases with no gene match: 8. The germline gives CDR1 DFQATT, CDR2 SNEGSKA (reference sequence). The CDR3 is 15 residues long. Study-level points and caveats: Changes in expanded clonotypes were possibly confounded, as the CMV status of donors was unknown. Researchers said unsorted PBMCs prevented a conclusive naive versus antigen-experienced comparison.

Sample-barcoded 5' priming and a J-beta primer mix drove a second PCR of about 7 to 11 cycles. With 12 random nucleotides, a template-switch adaptor tagged each individual cDNA molecule. TCRdb reanalysed the 5' RACE reads using MiXCR and keeps one entry per CDR3 protein. The sample yields 750,000 to 850,000 distinct CDR3 sequences, around a quarter seen once. The same specimen was also included in a second study, on T cells of mothers and their children. That work contributes: Barcodes and 2-4 random nucleotides were added by M1S in the second PCR.

The J gene is TRBJ2-1, the V gene TRBV20-1; TRBD2 matches at 7 bases. The specimen sequenced was blood. This clonotype was sampled from a boy between 10 and 17 years old in good health. The CDR3 sequence is CSATIGGDPYNEQFF. CDR3 DNA: TGCAGTGCTACTATTGGGGGGGACCCCTACAATGAGCAGTTCTTC.